The 20 T cell receptor beta chains below were found in one sample sequenced in a study of T cell repertoires in cytomegalovirus infection. Via MiXCR, TCRdb re-called the reads, giving one row per CDR3 protein. Among around 530,000 distinct CDR3 sequences listed, less than 30% were seen once. Sequenced sample: PBMCs. The receptors were gathered from a human donor in good health (CMV status not recorded). Some clones in this sample may be carry-over from other donors' samples.

This clonotype was observed a few times. This chain connects TRBV6-6 to TRBJ1-5, with D possibly matching TRBD1 (5 bases). Germline assignment: CDR1 MNHNY and CDR2 SVGAGI (reference sequence). The CDR3 loop spans 13 amino acids. Trimming took 2 bases from V and 9 from J, leaving 11 bases between them. Written as DNA, the CDR3 is TGTGCCAGCAGTTACCAGTTGGGGGGGCCCCAGCATTTT. Translating it yields CASSYQLGGPQHF.

At least ten counts were recorded for this clonotype. The gene calls are TRBV11-2 and TRBJ2-3; TRBD2 is a possible D gene (6 bases). V was cut by 6 bases and J by 2 bases, with 18 bases left in between. Per the germline V gene, CDR1 is SGHAT and CDR2 is FQNNGV. The CDR3 loop spans 16 amino acids. The CDR3 nucleotides are TGTGCCAGCAGGGGCGGGACTCCGCTCCTCACAGATACGCAGTATTTT. Its translation is CASRGGTPLLTDTQYF.

This clonotype was seen a few times. The CDR3 coding sequence is TGTGCCAGCAAACTCTCGGGAGGAGGGGACTATAATTCACCCCTCCACTTT. It encodes CASKLSGGGDYNSPLHF. The V call is TRBV28, the J call TRBJ1-6, with D perhaps TRBD1 (5 bases). This CDR3 region has 17 residues. Between the trimmed V and J ends, which lost 7 bases and 3 bases, there was a span of 19 bases. Germline CDR1 MDHEN, CDR2 SYDVKM.

The chain combines TRBV30 with TRBJ1-1; D is possibly TRBD1 (5 bases). Trimming removed 2 bases at V and 0 bases at J, with 19 bases between. Germline lookup yields CDR1 GTSNPN and CDR2 SVGIG (reference sequence). This CDR3 is built from 17 residues. CDR3 in DNA: TGTGCCTGGAGTCCCATGGGGGAAGGTATCGTGAACACTGAAGCTTTCTTT. Encoded protein: CAWSPMGEGIVNTEAFF.

There are a few counts of this clonotype. This chain joins TRBV12-3 or TRBV12-4 and TRBJ2-2, with a tentative D call TRBD2 (6 bases). V lost 5 bases to trimming and J lost 6 bases, with 10 bases between them. CDR3 length: 13 amino acids. The CDR3 DNA follows: TGTGCCAGCAGTGAGACTAGTTCCGGGGAGCTGTTTTTT. As protein: CASSETSSGELFF.

V is TRBV19 and J is TRBJ1-1; possibly TRBD1 for D (6 bases). Trimming shortened V by 2 bases and J by 3 bases, and 7 bases separated the two germline ends. Germline loops: CDR1 LNHDA, CDR2 SQIVND (reference sequence). This CDR3 spans 13 amino acids. The CDR3 sequence: CASSIHRDTEAFF. CDR3 sequence (DNA): TGTGCCAGTAGTATACACAGGGACACTGAAGCTTTCTTT.

This rearrangement joins TRBV6-2 or TRBV6-3 to TRBJ2-7; D may be TRBD1 or TRBD2 (5 bases each). The CDR3 runs to 14 residues. Per the germline V gene, CDR1 is MNHEY and CDR2 is SVGEGT. Trimming pared 4 bases from V and 4 bases from J, leaving 14 bases between. CDR3: CASSFGVEGYEQYV. As DNA, the CDR3 is TGTGCCAGCAGTTTTGGGGTAGAGGGGTACGAGCAGTACGTC.

The rearrangement joins TRBV6-6 to TRBJ2-7, with 7 bases that match TRBD2. The V gene's germline CDR1 is MNHNY and CDR2 SVGAGI (reference sequence). V was pared by 4 bases and J by 0 bases, with 6 bases of the junction left unmatched. The CDR3 length is 15 residues. CDR3 residues: CASSSPGRSSYEQYF. The CDR3 DNA reads TGTGCCAGCAGTTCTCCCGGGAGGAGCTCCTACGAGCAGTACTTC.

Concerning this clonotype itself: An end of the junction does not agree with germline; a read error may underlie this. In nucleotides, the CDR3 is TGTGCCAGCAGCCAAGAAACAGGGGGAACCGGGGAGCTGTTTTTT. It encodes CASSQETGGTGELFF. This rearrangement joins TRBV4-1 to TRBJ2-2, with TRBD1 matching 8 bases. This CDR3 is 15 amino acids long. The germline CDR1 and CDR2 sequences are MGHRA and YSYEKL.

This clonotype appeared many times. The chain joins TRBV7-2 to TRBJ1-2; 8 bases line up with TRBD1. With 4 bases clipped from V and 0 bases from J, the junction kept 4 bases outside the gene matches. CDR1 and CDR2 (germline): SGHTA, FQGNSA. The CDR3 has 15 amino acids. The CDR3 nucleotides are TGTGCCAGCAGCTCTCAGGGGGCAGCTAACTATGGCTACACCTTC. Amino acid sequence: CASSSQGAANYGYTF. The whole variable domain, remainder taken from reference TRBV7-2 and TRBJ1-2, is GAGVSQSPSNKVTEKGKDVELRCDPISGHTALYWYRQSLGQGLEFLIYFQGNSAPDKSGLPSDRFSAERTGGSVSTLTIQRTQQEDSAVYLCASSSQGAANYGYTFGSGTRLTVV.

This clonotype was seen more than once but under ten times. The chain uses TRBV7-9 and TRBJ2-5, with 8 bases matching TRBD2. The length of the CDR3 is 15 residues. The J segment lost 4 bases and the V segment lost 4 bases, leaving 8 bases of the junction unmatched. Looked up from germline, CDR1 is SEHNR and CDR2 is FQNEAQ (reference sequence). DNA for the CDR3: TGTGCCAGCAGCTATCTCGGGGGGGCTGGAGAGACCCAGTACTTC. Protein: CASSYLGGAGETQYF.

Remarks on this clonotype: It may be a read error: a sequence one base away is much more abundant. V gene TRBV7-3 combines with J gene TRBJ2-3; possible D gene TRBD2, 5 bases. Trimming took off 2 bases at V and 5 bases at J, with 17 bases between the two ends. The CDR3 has 16 residues. Germline V gene sequence: CDR1 SGHTA, CDR2 FQGTGA. In DNA, the CDR3 is TGTGCCAGCAGCTTATTTCCTGGACCCGGAGGAGATACGCAGTATTTT. Protein: CASSLFPGPGGDTQYF. The full variable domain, with the rest looked up from reference TRBV7-3 and TRBJ2-3, is GAGVSQTPSNKVTEKGKYVELRCDPISGHTALYWYRQSLGQGPEFLIYFQGTGAADDSGLPNDRFFAVRPEGSVSTLKIQRTERGDSAVYLCASSLFPGPGGDTQYFGPGTRLTVL.

The chain has TRBV2 and TRBJ2-7, with D perhaps assigned TRBD1 or TRBD2 (5 bases each). Looked up from germline, CDR1 is SNHLY and CDR2 is FYNNEI. V was pared by 3 bases and J by 2 bases, with 14 bases between. This CDR3 has 15 amino acids. The DNA of the CDR3 is TGTGCCAGCAGTGATCTGGGACCCCTTACCTACGAGCAGTACTTC. It specifies CASSDLGPLTYEQYF.

This clonotype was counted at least ten times. V gene TRBV7-2 combines with J gene TRBJ2-7; 7 bases are a match to TRBD2. The germline gives CDR1 SGHTA, CDR2 FQGNSA. The CDR3 is 15 amino acids. V lost 3 bases and J lost 0; bases outside the gene matches: 5. The CDR3 is CASSFSLADSYEQYF. DNA of the CDR3: TGTGCCAGCAGCTTTTCGCTAGCGGACTCCTACGAGCAGTACTTC.

This clonotype showed up many times. The gene calls are TRBV6-1 and TRBJ1-2; 8 nucleotides match TRBD1. The length of the CDR3 is 14 residues. V shed 4 bases, J shed 7 bases, and the junction held 8 bases outside the gene matches. Germline lookup yields CDR1 MNHNS and CDR2 SASEGT. CDR3 DNA sequence: TGTGCCAGCAGTGCGTTTCAGGGGGCAGGTGGCTACACCTTC. Its protein is CASSAFQGAGGYTF.

The chain links TRBV7-9 to TRBJ1-5; no reliable D call. V lost 4 bases and J lost 13, with 23 bases in between. CDR1 is SEHNR, CDR2 FQNEAQ, per germline (reference sequence). CDR3 length: 15 residues. CDR3 loop: CASSSESAPGMAQHF. DNA for the CDR3: TGTGCCAGCAGCTCGGAGAGCGCCCCCGGGATGGCTCAGCATTTT.

The rearrangement links TRBV18 to TRBJ1-1; 11 nucleotides line up with TRBD1. Germline V gives CDR1 KGHSH, CDR2 LQKENI. This CDR3 region has 18 residues. The junction had 10 bases not matched to a gene; V was cut back by 3 bases and J by 1 base. This chain's CDR3 is CASSPRRTGGEWNTEAFF. As DNA, the CDR3 is TGTGCCAGCTCACCGAGGCGGACAGGGGGCGAATGGAACACTGAAGCTTTCTTT.

V and J are TRBV29-1 and TRBJ2-6, with D tentatively TRBD2 (7 bases). Germline V gene lookup returns CDR1 SQVTM and CDR2 ANQGSEA. The CDR3 totals 16 residues. The V end lost 4 bases, the J end lost 0 bases, and 13 bases lay between the germline ends. The CDR3 protein is CSVGGGRGSGANVLTF. In nucleotides, the CDR3 is TGCAGCGTTGGAGGGGGGAGGGGCTCTGGGGCCAACGTCCTGACTTTC.

The CDR3 here is CASRDRGANSPLHF. CDR3 nucleotide sequence: TGTGCCAGCAGGGACAGGGGAGCTAATTCACCCCTCCACTTT. The gene calls are TRBV2 and TRBJ1-6; 9 bases are a match to TRBD1. Germline-derived CDR1 and CDR2 are SNHLY and FYNNEI. CDR3 size: 14 residues. The ends lost 6 bases at V and 6 bases at J; junction bases unmatched: 3.

This clonotype was observed at least ten times. The chain employs TRBV12-3 or TRBV12-4 and TRBJ2-2, with D perhaps TRBD1 (6 bases). The ends were cut back, 5 bases at V and 4 bases at J, with 14 bases in the middle. This CDR3 region has 15 residues. CDR3 coding DNA: TGTGCCAGCAGTCCAGGGGTCCTAGGCACCGGGGAGCTGTTTTTT. Translating it yields CASSPGVLGTGELFF.